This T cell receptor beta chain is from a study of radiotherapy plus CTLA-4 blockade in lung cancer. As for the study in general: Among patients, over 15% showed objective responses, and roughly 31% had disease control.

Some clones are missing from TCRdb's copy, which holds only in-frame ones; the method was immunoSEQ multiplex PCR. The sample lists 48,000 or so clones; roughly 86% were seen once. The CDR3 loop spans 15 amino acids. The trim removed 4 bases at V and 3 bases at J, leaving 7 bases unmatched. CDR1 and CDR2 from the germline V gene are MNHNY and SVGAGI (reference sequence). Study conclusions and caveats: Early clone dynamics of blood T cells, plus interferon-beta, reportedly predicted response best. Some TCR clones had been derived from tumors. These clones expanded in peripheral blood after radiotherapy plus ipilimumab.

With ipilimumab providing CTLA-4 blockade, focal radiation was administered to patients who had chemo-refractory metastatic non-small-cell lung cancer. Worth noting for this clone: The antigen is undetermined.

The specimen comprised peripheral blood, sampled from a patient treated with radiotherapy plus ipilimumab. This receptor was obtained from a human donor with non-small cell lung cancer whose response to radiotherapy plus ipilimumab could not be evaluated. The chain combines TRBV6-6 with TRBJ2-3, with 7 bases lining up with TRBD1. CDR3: CASSSGTAFTDTQYF. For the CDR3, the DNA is TGTGCCAGCAGTTCCGGGACAGCTTTTACAGATACGCAGTATTTT.